This TCR beta chain is from a study of blood T cells in healthy people across ages. This clonotype was seen at least ten times. Its antigen is as yet unknown. J was trimmed by 4 bases and V by 3 bases; bases with no gene match: 4. The CDR3 is 14 residues long. Germline values: CDR1 SQVTM, CDR2 ANQGSEA. Study-wide points: Older individuals had lower TCR beta diversity per million T cells (the decline was roughly linear). Naive and antigen-experienced cells could not be conclusively compared, given unsorted PBMCs.

Sample-barcoded 5' priming and a J-beta primer mix drove a second PCR of about 6 to 12 cycles. MiXCR was run by TCRdb on the 5' RACE reads, yielding one entry per CDR3 protein. The sample contains about 680,000 distinct CDR3 sequences, over 45% of which appear only once. The sample was blood. This chain joins TRBV29-1 and TRBJ2-1, with 9 bases aligning to TRBD1. The TCR originated in a woman aged 60-75 years in good health. The CDR3 DNA reads as TGCAGCGTTGATCCGGGACAGGGATACAATGAGCAGTTCTTC. Protein: CSVDPGQGYNEQFF.